These T cell receptor beta chains were read from a single sample in a study of cytomegalovirus exposure and HLA in healthy donors. TCRdb's table, derived via immunoSEQ multiplex PCR, lists solely in-frame clones and lacks some. The sample lists 100,000 to 150,000 clones, roughly nine tenths occurring once. The sample consisted of PBMCs. These receptors were taken from a woman aged 18-29 years in good health and CMV-seronegative. The CDR3 runs from the conserved cysteine through the conserved F or W. A D gene is named only where the DNA matches it firmly. For some rows the clone size is stated as once, few or many, or as a class when expanded; others skip it.

cdr3_length: 13; clone_size: -; j_call: TRBJ2-5; d_call: TRBD1; v_call: TRBV5-1; cdr3_nt: TGCGCCAGCAGCACGGGGGACAGGGGGACCCAGTACTTC; cdr3_aa: CASSTGDRGTQYF
cdr3_length: 14; clone_size: -; j_call: TRBJ2-1; d_call: TRBD1; v_call: TRBV2; cdr3_nt: TGTGCCAGCCGAACGGCAGGACAGGACATCCCTAGGCTCTTC; cdr3_aa: CASRTAGQDIPRLF
cdr3_length: 14; clone_size: -; j_call: TRBJ1-2; d_call: TRBD1; v_call: TRBV6-1; cdr3_nt: TGTGCCAGCAGTCCGACAGGGCCCTCCTATGGCTACACCTTC; cdr3_aa: CASSPTGPSYGYTF
cdr3_length: 14; clone_size: -; j_call: TRBJ2-3; d_call: -; v_call: TRBV29-1; cdr3_nt: TGCAGCGTTGAAGCTAGCGTGAGCACAGATACGCAGTATTTT; cdr3_aa: CSVEASVSTDTQYF
cdr3_length: 12; clone_size: -; j_call: TRBJ1-1; d_call: -; v_call: TRBV29-1; cdr3_nt: TGCAGCGTTGATGCGGTGAACACTGAAGCTTTCTTT; cdr3_aa: CSVDAVNTEAFF
cdr3_length: 13; clone_size: -; j_call: TRBJ2-1; d_call: TRBD2; v_call: TRBV2; cdr3_nt: TGTGCCAGCAGTCTAGCGGGGTTTAATGAGCAGTTCTTC; cdr3_aa: CASSLAGFNEQFF
cdr3_length: 15; clone_size: -; j_call: TRBJ2-1; d_call: -; v_call: TRBV9; cdr3_nt: TGTGCCAGCAGCGTAGAAGGTCGGGCCTACAATGAGCAGTTCTTC; cdr3_aa: CASSVEGRAYNEQFF
cdr3_length: 12; clone_size: -; j_call: TRBJ1-1; d_call: -; v_call: TRBV7-9; cdr3_nt: TGTGCCACCCTAGACGGTAACACTGAAGCTTTCTTT; cdr3_aa: CATLDGNTEAFF
cdr3_length: 15; clone_size: -; j_call: TRBJ2-1; d_call: TRBD1; v_call: TRBV11-2; cdr3_nt: TGTGCCAGCAGCTTAGGGGGGACAGGGTACAATGAGCAGTTCTTC; cdr3_aa: CASSLGGTGYNEQFF
cdr3_length: 11; clone_size: -; j_call: TRBJ1-2; d_call: -; v_call: TRBV20-1; cdr3_nt: TGCAGTGCCACTTTTAACTATGGCTACACCTTC; cdr3_aa: CSATFNYGYTF
cdr3_length: 13; clone_size: few; j_call: TRBJ2-1; d_call: -; v_call: TRBV9; cdr3_nt: TGTGCCAGCAGCACGCGCCTCTACAATGAGCAGTTCTTC; cdr3_aa: CASSTRLYNEQFF
cdr3_length: 18; clone_size: -; j_call: TRBJ2-6; d_call: -; v_call: TRBV5-4; cdr3_nt: TGTGCCAGCAGCTTTGGGGGGATTGTTAGGTCTGGGGCCAACGTCCTGACTTTC; cdr3_aa: CASSFGGIVRSGANVLTF
cdr3_length: 14; clone_size: -; j_call: TRBJ2-5; d_call: -; v_call: TRBV5-5; cdr3_nt: TGTGCCAGCAGCTTGTTGAGCGGGCAAGAGACCCAGTACTTC; cdr3_aa: CASSLLSGQETQYF
cdr3_length: 11; clone_size: -; j_call: TRBJ2-7; d_call: -; v_call: TRBV6-5; cdr3_nt: TGTGCCAGCACCCACTCCTACGAGCAGTACTTC; cdr3_aa: CASTHSYEQYF
cdr3_length: 13; clone_size: -; j_call: TRBJ1-2; d_call: -; v_call: TRBV19; cdr3_nt: TGTGCCAGTACCCCGGATCCGGGTGGAGGCTACACCTTC; cdr3_aa: CASTPDPGGGYTF
cdr3_length: 15; clone_size: -; j_call: TRBJ2-3; d_call: -; v_call: TRBV5-4; cdr3_nt: TGTGCCAGCAGCTTGGGGCACAGGAGCACAGATACGCAGTATTTT; cdr3_aa: CASSLGHRSTDTQYF
cdr3_length: 15; clone_size: -; j_call: TRBJ2-7; d_call: -; v_call: TRBV6-1; cdr3_nt: TGTGCCAGCAGCCACAGGGATGAGGTTCGGTACGAGCAGTACTTC; cdr3_aa: CASSHRDEVRYEQYF
cdr3_length: 13; clone_size: -; j_call: TRBJ1-5; d_call: TRBD1; v_call: TRBV25-1; cdr3_nt: TGTGCCAGCAGGGGACAGGGGGGGCAGCCCCAGCATTTT; cdr3_aa: CASRGQGGQPQHF
cdr3_length: 17; clone_size: once; j_call: TRBJ1-2; d_call: TRBD1; v_call: TRBV7-2; cdr3_nt: TGTGCCAGCACCCTTGAGGTGAGGACAGGGACTAACTATGGCTACACCTTC; cdr3_aa: CASTLEVRTGTNYGYTF
cdr3_length: 13; clone_size: -; j_call: TRBJ1-5; d_call: -; v_call: TRBV19; cdr3_nt: TGTGCCAGTAGTATACTAGGGGGTCAGCCCCAGCATTTT; cdr3_aa: CASSILGGQPQHF
cdr3_length: 14; clone_size: -; j_call: TRBJ2-1; d_call: -; v_call: TRBV7-9; cdr3_nt: TGTGCCAGCAGCTTCGGCGGATCCAACAATGAGCAGTTCTTC; cdr3_aa: CASSFGGSNNEQFF
cdr3_length: 11; clone_size: -; j_call: TRBJ1-5; d_call: -; v_call: TRBV19; cdr3_nt: TGTGCCAGTAGTCGGGGGCAGCCCCAGCATTTT; cdr3_aa: CASSRGQPQHF
cdr3_length: 14; clone_size: -; j_call: TRBJ1-1; d_call: -; v_call: TRBV11-2; cdr3_nt: TGTGCCAGCAGCTTAGAGCCGGGAAGCACTGAAGCTTTCTTT; cdr3_aa: CASSLEPGSTEAFF
cdr3_length: 13; clone_size: once; j_call: TRBJ1-1; d_call: -; v_call: TRBV9; cdr3_nt: TGTGCCAGCAGCTCCAGCAGGGCGGGGGAAGCTTTCTTT; cdr3_aa: CASSSSRAGEAFF
cdr3_length: 14; clone_size: -; j_call: TRBJ1-2; d_call: TRBD1; v_call: TRBV6-1; cdr3_nt: TGTGCCAGCAGGCCTGACAGGGCTGTCTATGGCTACACCTTC; cdr3_aa: CASRPDRAVYGYTF
cdr3_length: 15; clone_size: -; j_call: TRBJ2-7; d_call: -; v_call: TRBV21-1; cdr3_nt: TGTGCCAGCAAGACAGGGGGCGAAGTCTCCCCCGAGCAGTACTTC; cdr3_aa: CASKTGGEVSPEQYF